This T cell receptor beta chain originates from a study of Ad26.COV2.S vaccination and SARS-CoV-2 variants. Sequencing used immunoSEQ multiplex PCR; TCRdb keeps in-frame clones, though not all of them. The sample shows about 400,000 clones, around 93% of them seen only once. About this clone itself: Its specificity is not known.

Study-level points and caveats: Estimates derived from TCR breadth and depth analyses may have underestimated total T cell responses.

Trimming pared 0 bases from V and 10 bases from J, leaving 14 bases between. Germline-derived CDR1 and CDR2 are SGDLS and YYNGEE. This CDR3 is built from 14 residues. The treatment here: about 20 received Ad26.COV2.S at low or high dose, single or two shots; roughly 5 received placebo; per-sample allocation not given. Day 63 after the first vaccine or placebo injection was the time point for sampling. Built on an Ad26 vector, the vaccine expressed Wuhan-strain SARS-CoV-2 spike. The sequencing used peripheral blood, collected in a trial of Ad26.COV2.S vaccine versus placebo. The chain uses TRBV9 and TRBJ2-1; D remains unclear. The sequence was collected from a person between 18 and 60 years old who received the Ad26.COV2.S COVID-19 vaccine or a placebo. The CDR3 DNA follows: TGTGCCAGCAGCGTAGATAGTTCCTGGTGGGAGCAGTTCTTC. The encoded protein is CASSVDSSWWEQFF.